This T cell receptor (beta chain) is from a study of T cell responses to AZD1222 COVID-19 vaccine (dated by TCRdb to about 2021). Study-wide context: Because spike-specific TCR depth and breadth did not differ between the two schedules, AZD1222 recipients who got a second dose at roughly 4 weeks were pooled with those who got a second dose at roughly 12 weeks. TCR sequencing was performed for roughly 250 trial participants, of whom 200 to 220 were given two doses of AZD1222 and around 25 were given two doses of MenACWY control vaccine. Trial participants were enrolled into age subgroups of 18-55, 56-69 and 70-plus years, which contained about 150, 27 and 61 TCR-sequenced participants, respectively. Findings and caveats that apply to the study as a whole: Reportedly, close to half of the unique spike-specific TCRs recognized epitopes lying outside the regions that are mutated in the B.1.351 and B.1.1.7 variants. Participants were mostly white British, with more females than males. The authors suggested clonal diversity may have been underestimated. Because no day 14 peak-response samples were available, the repertoires could be characterized only after the peak T cell response. After two AZD1222 doses, spike-specific TCR breadth and depth were significantly higher than at day 0 and than in MenACWY recipients. Only a handful of AZD1222 recipients were SARS-CoV-2 seropositive at baseline, limiting conclusions about previously exposed vaccinees. The whole spike protein was spanned by vaccine-associated CD4 TCRs, and dominant responses were seen in regions 160-218 and 743-854. The 56-69-year group was small, and its depth increase did not reach significance, likely because of low power.

Based on the germline V gene, the CDR1 and CDR2 sequences are SGHAT and FQNNGV. Including the terminal cysteine and phenylalanine, the CDR3 comprises 14 residues. CDR3 DNA is the only sequence kept; it has 42 bases, read in frame from the first base. A distance of 11 bases separates the germline ends of V and J, which lose 5 bases and 1 base respectively. Notes on this clone: It has no known antigen specificity. Base qualities are not provided; no much larger clone lies one nucleotide away.

The time point tag for this specimen amounts to: baseline before first vaccination. The vaccinee samples were drawn from two UK trials, COV001 and COV002, one of which was a single-blind randomized controlled phase 2/3 trial testing AZD1222 (ChAdOx1 nCoV-19) in healthy adults. For TCRbeta chain sequencing, PBMC samples were collected from trial participants at day 0 and at day 28 after the second dose. The CDR3 regions of human TCRbeta chains were subjected to immunosequencing. The source study handled its data this way. Repertoire TCRs were matched against a reference library of SARS-CoV-2-specific TCRs generated with the MIRA antigen-specificity platform. Breadth was defined as the fraction of unique TCRs that were SARS-CoV-2-associated, and depth was defined as the fraction of total T cells that were SARS-CoV-2-associated. Using the MIRA data, each spike-specific TCR was assigned both to the spike region to which the TCR was reactive and to a CD4 or CD8 class. Log10-transformed breadth and depth values were compared by one-way ANOVA with Sidak's multiple comparisons tests. What TCRdb holds here is the immuneACCESS table cut down to in-frame rearrangements. Part of the clones is not present; checked against another copy, under half of the missing clones reflect an unresolved V gene, and the others are unexplained. V and J calls and clone size come straight from that table; D and trimming were deduced from the DNA. Within this sample are about 92,000 clones, with approximately 91% of them counted one time only. The ten largest clones capture roughly 7.5% of the sample.

This sequence was found in an adult in good health. This specimen was peripheral blood, taken on day 0 of AZD1222 vaccination. The chain links TRBV11-2 with TRBJ1-1, with the D gene not clear enough to name. The CDR3 reads as follows: CASSRVAGNTEAFF. The DNA reads TGTGCCAGCAGCCGCGTGGCAGGGAACACTGAAGCTTTCTTT.